These T cell receptor beta chains were read from a single sample in a study of identical twins. MiXCR, run by TCRdb on the 5' RACE reads, gives a single entry per CDR3 protein. The sample comprises 1.5 million to 2 million distinct CDR3 sequences, around a third of which are singletons, and over 0.25% rests with the top ten. Sequenced: cord blood. Every receptor here comes from a newborn girl in good health. Each CDR3 is given with its conserved first and last residue. The order of the fields is V gene, J gene, D gene, CDR3 protein. A D gene is named only where the DNA matches it firmly.

TRBV29-1,TRBJ1-2,NA,CSAGDPLTAYTF
TRBV28,TRBJ1-6,NA,CAAYRDYNSPLHF
TRBV20-1,TRBJ1-1,NA,CSAREWLNTEAFF
TRBV20-1,TRBJ2-2,TRBD1,CSARERGLNTGELFF
TRBV20-1,TRBJ2-4,TRBD2,CSARDSSGSRDIQYF
TRBV7-2,TRBJ2-5,NA,CASSRSTPNNEQYF
TRBV20-1,TRBJ2-1,TRBD2,CSAGTSVYNEQFF
TRBV20-1,TRBJ2-3,NA,CSARDIQTSTDTQYF
TRBV20-1,TRBJ1-2,TRBD1,CSARGVDRGLGYTF
TRBV20-1,TRBJ2-3,NA,CSARPGTSGDTQYF
TRBV2,TRBJ2-4,NA,CASSEGRNIQYF
TRBV18,TRBJ2-1,TRBD1,CASSPPQGVPYNEQFF
TRBV6-1,TRBJ2-1,TRBD1,CASSERDSSYNEQFF
TRBV13,TRBJ2-1,NA,CASSRIRKGGDEQFF
TRBV10-3,TRBJ1-2,TRBD1,CATGQGINYGYTF
TRBV12-3/TRBV12-4,NA,TRBD1,CANSRSTGGETQYF
TRBV2,NA,NA,CASSRDKGEQYF
TRBV20-1,TRBJ2-3,TRBD1,CSASGTGGRHGTDTQYF
TRBV7-6,TRBJ2-2,NA,CASSEDWNTGELFF
TRBV28,TRBJ1-1,TRBD1,CASSLGAGGRLRTEAFF
TRBV10-3,TRBJ2-6,NA,CAISYGTTFSGANVLTF
TRBV7-2,NA,NA,CASRLRGLGSYNEQYF
TRBV23-1,TRBJ2-1,TRBD2,CASSQTTSGVRLQFF
TRBV7-9,TRBJ2-5,NA,CASSLATGSYNEQYF
TRBV6-6,TRBJ1-4,TRBD1,CASSYFTGGNEKLFF
TRBV29-1,NA,TRBD1,CSVADRGRYNEQYF
TRBV10-3,TRBJ2-7,TRBD2,CAISLLAGVRNEQYF
TRBV4-2,TRBJ1-5,TRBD1,CASSPWTGVQPQHF
TRBV29-1,TRBJ1-4,NA,CSVGNREKLFF
TRBV20-1,TRBJ2-1,TRBD2,CSATTPGLALNEQFF
TRBV12-5,TRBJ2-1,TRBD2,CASGLVYGGLAGAPSYNEQFF
TRBV25-1,TRBJ2-4,TRBD2,CASSEYLGGSGNAKNIRYF
TRBV24-1,TRBJ2-1,NA,CATSDSSRPSSYNEQFF
TRBV7-9,TRBJ2-3,TRBD2,CASSVGLSGASTDTQYF
TRBV20-1,TRBJ2-4,NA,CSARDGGLANIQYF
TRBV20-1,TRBJ2-1,NA,CSAPSDSSNEQFF
TRBV11-2,TRBJ2-1,TRBD2,CASRGLAGAYNEQFF
TRBV20-1,TRBJ2-3,NA,CSARDLSKGSTDTQYF
TRBV29-1,TRBJ2-7,TRBD1,CSVAQDRATYEQYF
TRBV12-3/TRBV12-4,TRBJ2-4,NA,CASSLRAKNIQYF
TRBV7-2,TRBJ2-3,NA,CASSLVWDISTDTQYF
TRBV27,TRBJ1-2,NA,CASRPGTINYGYTF
TRBV12-3/TRBV12-4,TRBJ2-1,NA,CASSLAAAYNEQFF
TRBV11-2,TRBJ1-3,TRBD1,CASSFYRGSGNTIYF
TRBV28,TRBJ2-7,TRBD2,CASSILAGGFLYEQYF
TRBV11-2,TRBJ2-1,NA,CASSSAGTKGYNEQFF
TRBV9,TRBJ2-3,TRBD2,CASSIEAGGATDTQYF